This TCR beta chain is drawn from a study of blood T cell repertoires in COVID-19. Overall study context: The samples span acute and convalescent COVID-19 from the United States, Italy and Spain. The cDNA or gDNA used as material had been derived from T cells, B-cell-depleted T cells, or PBMCs.

Original methodology: From reference gene primer amplification, estimates of nucleated cell counts were derived. TCRdb's table, derived via immunoSEQ multiplex PCR, lists solely in-frame clones and lacks some. V, J and clone size are taken as reported in that table, and D and trimming were inferred from the DNA itself. Found here are 55,000 to 80,000 clones, over 75% of them singletons; the top ten hold about 2.1%. The CDR3 has 16 residues. Trimming pared 6 bases from V and 4 bases from J, leaving 21 bases between. CDR1 is SGHTA, CDR2 FQGNSA, per germline. This receptor was identified in a human donor in a cohort sampled during active COVID-19. V gene TRBV7-2 combines with J gene TRBJ1-2, with a weak D call TRBD1 (5 bases). The sample consisted of peripheral blood. CDR3 nucleotides: TGTGCCAGCAGTATTGCGGGGGGGAAGTATCGCTATGGCTACACCTTC. Its translation is CASSIAGGKYRYGYTF. Combining the CDR3 with reference TRBV7-2 and TRBJ1-2 gives the whole variable domain GAGVSQSPSNKVTEKGKDVELRCDPISGHTALYWYRQSLGQGLEFLIYFQGNSAPDKSGLPSDRFSAERTGGSVSTLTIQRTQQEDSAVYLCASSIAGGKYRYGYTFGSGTRLTVV.